Listed here are 9 T cell receptor beta chains from one sample, sequenced in a study of blood T cell repertoires in COVID-19. Sequencing was performed with immunoSEQ multiplex PCR; in TCRdb, only in-frame clones are kept and a portion is missing. The table records fewer than 300,000 clones, roughly nine tenths of them present only once. The material sequenced was peripheral blood. The receptors were sampled from a woman in her 30s with COVID-19, enrolled during active disease.

The chain has TRBV28 and TRBJ1-1; 8 bases are a match to TRBD1. This CDR3 region has 15 residues. Germline V CDR1 and CDR2: MDHEN, SYDVKM. Losses at the gene ends were 6 bases for V and 5 bases for J; bases not matched to a gene: 11. CDR3 DNA sequence: TGTGCCAGCAGGGACAGGGTAGGGGGATGGACTGAAGCTTTCTTT. Translation: CASRDRVGGWTEAFF.

V and J are TRBV5-6 and TRBJ1-2; 9 nucleotides align to TRBD1. The CDR3 covers 17 residues. CDR1 SGHDT and CDR2 YYEEEE come from the germline V gene. The V segment lost 4 bases and the J segment 1 base; nucleotides outside the gene matches: 11. CDR3 in DNA: TGTGCCAGCAGCAAAGGGGGACAGGGATCGGTTAACTATGGCTACACCTTC. As protein: CASSKGGQGSVNYGYTF.

The CDR3 here is CASSLYTGSGEKLFF. The CDR3 DNA is TGTGCCAGCAGTTTGTACACAGGGTCGGGTGAAAAACTGTTTTTT. The chain joins TRBV6-5 to TRBJ1-4, with a weak D call TRBD1 (6 bases). From germline, CDR1 is MNHEY and CDR2 SVGAGI. The CDR3 is made up of 15 amino acids. The V end lost 4 bases, the J end lost 7 bases, and 16 bases lay between the germline ends.

The chain joins TRBV19 to TRBJ1-1; 7 bases line up with TRBD1. The V gene's germline CDR1 is LNHDA and CDR2 SQIVND (reference sequence). The V gene end was trimmed by 2 bases and the J gene end by 8 bases; junction bases not matched to a gene: 8. This CDR3 comprises 14 residues. As DNA, the CDR3 is TGTGCCAGTAGTATATCCGCGACAGGGTTGGAAGCTTTCTTT. It is translated as CASSISATGLEAFF.

The genes are TRBV27 and TRBJ2-7, with a weak D call TRBD1 (5 bases). This CDR3 has 14 amino acids. Trimming cost V 0 bases and J 3 bases, with 9 bases left between them. In germline, CDR1 is MNHEY, CDR2 SMNVEV (reference sequence). In DNA, the CDR3 is TGTGCCAGCAGTTTATCCCAGGGAAGCTACGAGCAGTACTTC. Translation: CASSLSQGSYEQYF.

The chain recombines TRBV29-1 with TRBJ1-2; TRBD1 matches 9 bases. Germline loops: CDR1 SQVTM, CDR2 ANQGSEA. The CDR3 contains 11 residues. The ends lost 7 bases at V and 12 bases at J; junction bases unmatched: 9. In nucleotides, the CDR3 is TGCAGCGGTGTGGGACAGGGCCTCCACACCTTC. Translation: CSGVGQGLHTF.

The chain links TRBV29-1 to TRBJ1-2; TRBD1 is a possible D gene (6 bases). The CDR3 is 16 amino acids. CDR1 SQVTM and CDR2 ANQGSEA come from the germline V gene. Trimming left V 3 bases short and J 0 bases short, with 17 bases between. The CDR3 DNA reads TGCAGCGTTGAGGTGTCGGGGGGCTACCCTAACTATGGCTACACCTTC. Amino acids: CSVEVSGGYPNYGYTF.

This chain joins TRBV7-2 and TRBJ1-5; D not certain. V lost 2 bases and J 4 bases, leaving 12 bases between the germline ends. The CDR3 is 15 residues long. In germline, CDR1 is SGHTA, CDR2 FQGNSA. In nucleotides, the CDR3 is TGTGCCAGCAGCTTAATGGCAGGCCCTAATCAGCCCCAGCATTTT. This encodes CASSLMAGPNQPQHF.

The chain has TRBV11-2 and TRBJ1-4, with TRBD1 as a possible D gene (5 bases). Germline V gives CDR1 SGHAT, CDR2 FQNNGV. This CDR3 is built from 15 residues. Trimming took 5 bases from V and 4 from J, leaving 14 bases between them. This CDR3 is CASSREGLSNEKLFF. The CDR3 DNA is TGTGCCAGCAGCCGTGAGGGACTGAGTAATGAAAAACTGTTTTTT.